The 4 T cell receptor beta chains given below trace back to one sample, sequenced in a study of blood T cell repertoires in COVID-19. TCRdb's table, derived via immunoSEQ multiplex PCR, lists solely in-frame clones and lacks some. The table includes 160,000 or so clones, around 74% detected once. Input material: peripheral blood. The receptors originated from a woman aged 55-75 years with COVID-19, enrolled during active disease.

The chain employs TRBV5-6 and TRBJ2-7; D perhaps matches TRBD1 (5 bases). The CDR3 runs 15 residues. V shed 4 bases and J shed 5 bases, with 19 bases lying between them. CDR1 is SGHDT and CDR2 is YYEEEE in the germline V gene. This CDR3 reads CASSQTGFPRDEQYV. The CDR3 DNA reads TGTGCCAGCAGCCAAACAGGTTTCCCAAGGGACGAGCAGTACGTC.

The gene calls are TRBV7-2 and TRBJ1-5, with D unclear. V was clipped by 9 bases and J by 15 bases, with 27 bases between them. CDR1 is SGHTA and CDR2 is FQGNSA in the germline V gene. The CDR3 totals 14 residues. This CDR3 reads CASSLGPDFSGRHF. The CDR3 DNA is TGTGCCAGTTCACTTGGTCCCGACTTCTCCGGGAGGCATTTT.

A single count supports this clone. Here the CDR3 DNA reads TGTGCCAGTTCTCCCGGTACGGTCCCAAATTCACCCCTCCACTTT. It codes for CASSPGTVPNSPLHF. The rearrangement joins TRBV19 to TRBJ1-6, with unresolved D. Germline lookup yields CDR1 LNHDA and CDR2 SQIVND (reference sequence). Trimming cost V 8 bases and J 7 bases, with 18 bases left between them. This CDR3 region has 15 residues.

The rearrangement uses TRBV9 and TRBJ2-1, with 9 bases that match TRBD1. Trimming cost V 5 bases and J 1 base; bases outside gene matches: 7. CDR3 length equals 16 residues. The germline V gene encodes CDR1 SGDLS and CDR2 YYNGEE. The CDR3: CASRGQGAGSYNEQFF. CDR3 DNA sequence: TGTGCCAGCAGGGGACAGGGTGCAGGGTCCTACAATGAGCAGTTCTTC. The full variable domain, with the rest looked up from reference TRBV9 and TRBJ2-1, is DSGVTQTPKHLITATGQRVTLRCSPRSGDLSVYWYQQSLDQGLQFLIQYYNGEERAKGNILERFSAQQFPDLHSELNLSSLELGDSALYFCASRGQGAGSYNEQFFGPGTRLTVL.